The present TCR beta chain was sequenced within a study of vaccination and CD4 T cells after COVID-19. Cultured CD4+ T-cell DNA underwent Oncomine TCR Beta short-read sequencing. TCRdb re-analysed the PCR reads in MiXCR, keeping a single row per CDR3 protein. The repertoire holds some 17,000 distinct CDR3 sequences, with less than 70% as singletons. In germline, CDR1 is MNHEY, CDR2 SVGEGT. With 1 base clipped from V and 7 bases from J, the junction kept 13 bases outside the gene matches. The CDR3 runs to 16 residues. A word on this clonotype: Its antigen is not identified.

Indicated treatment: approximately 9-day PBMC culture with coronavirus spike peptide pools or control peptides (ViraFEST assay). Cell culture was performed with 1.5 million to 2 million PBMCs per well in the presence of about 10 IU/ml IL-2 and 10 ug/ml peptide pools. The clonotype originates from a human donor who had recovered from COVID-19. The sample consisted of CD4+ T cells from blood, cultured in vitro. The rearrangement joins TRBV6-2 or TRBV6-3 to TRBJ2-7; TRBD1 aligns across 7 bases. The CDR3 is CASSYFPGQKNGEQYF. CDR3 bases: TGTGCCAGCAGTTACTTTCCGGGACAGAAAAATGGAGAGCAGTACTTC.